The 8 T cell receptor beta chains in this list originate from one sample, sequenced in a study of T cells in Graves' hyperthyroidism and ophthalmopathy. TCR beta CDR3 sequences were amplified from RNA transcripts. First-round RT-PCR with HTBI primers amplified the TCR CDR3 region. TCRdb redid the calling of the multiplex PCR reads with MiXCR, one entry per CDR3 protein. The data hold roughly 93,000 distinct CDR3 sequences, with roughly 37% observed a single time. Sequences were obtained from peripheral blood or thyroid tissue (not recorded which). These receptors were obtained from a woman between 25 and 40 years old with Graves' hyperthyroidism.

The table lists this clonotype with a few counts. The junction departs from germline at one end; a sequencing error may be responsible. The V gene is TRBV30, the J gene TRBJ1-1; D gene unclear. Germline loops: CDR1 GTSNPN, CDR2 SVGIG (reference sequence). This CDR3 comprises 11 residues. The CDR3 protein is CAWRMNTEALF. The CDR3, as DNA: TGTGCCTGGAGAATGAACACTGAAGCTCTCTTT. Combining the CDR3 with reference TRBV30 and TRBJ1-1 gives the whole variable domain SQTIHQWPATLVQPVGSPLSLECTVEGTSNPNLYWYRQAAGRGLQLLFYSVGIGQISSEVPQNLSASRPQDRQFILSSKKLLLSDSGFYLCAWRMNTEALFGQGTRLTVV.

A single count supports this clonotype. The rearrangement joins TRBV9 to TRBJ1-2; D not certain. The CDR3 consists of 9 residues. Germline values: CDR1 SGDLS, CDR2 YYNGEE. V lost 0 bases and J lost 12, with 3 bases in between. The CDR3 spells CASSVGDTF. The CDR3, as DNA: TGTGCCAGCAGCGTAGGCGACACCTTC. Combining the CDR3 with reference TRBV9 and TRBJ1-2 gives the whole variable domain DSGVTQTPKHLITATGQRVTLRCSPRSGDLSVYWYQQSLDQGLQFLIQYYNGEERAKGNILERFSAQQFPDLHSELNLSSLELGDSALYFCASSVGDTFGSGTRLTVV.

The J gene is TRBJ1-5, the V gene TRBV28, with TRBD1 as a possible D gene (5 bases). Germline V gene sequence: CDR1 MDHEN, CDR2 SYDVKM. The CDR3 covers 16 residues. V was trimmed by 1 base and J by 0 bases, leaving 10 bases between them. CDR3 sequence (DNA): TGTGCCAGCAGTTTATCAGGGAGGAGTAGCAATCAGCCCCAGCATTTT. This sequence encodes CASSLSGRSSNQPQHF.

At least ten counts were recorded for this clonotype. CDR3 region: CASSWGLDSGELFF. The CDR3 nucleotides read TGTGCCAGCAGCTGGGGACTAGACTCCGGGGAGCTGTTTTTT. J is TRBJ2-2 and V is TRBV7-2; 8 bases are shared with TRBD2. The CDR3 consists of 14 residues. V shed 4 bases, J shed 6 bases, and the junction held 4 bases outside the gene matches. Germline V CDR1 and CDR2: SGHTA, FQGNSA.

As concerns this clonotype: A much larger clone lies a single base off, so this may be a read error. This chain joins TRBV5-1 and TRBJ2-3, with a weak D call TRBD2 (6 bases). CDR3 size: 17 residues. The V gene's germline CDR1 is SGHRS and CDR2 YFSETQ. The CDR3 is CASSSPLTTTSTDTQCF. The CDR3 DNA follows: TGCGCCAGCAGCTCCCCCTTGACGACAACTAGCACAGATACGCAGTGTTTT.

Comment on this clonotype: Because the CDR3's place on the DNA is in doubt, the DNA is left out and the CDR3 is given as listed by TCRdb. The V and J genes are TRBV2 and TRBJ1-3. The CDR3 is 21 residues long, counting both termini. Germline V gene data show CDR1 as SNHLY and CDR2 as FYNNEI. The CDR3 protein is CASSLGGRGLEQYFGPGTIYF.

The table lists this clonotype with many counts. J is TRBJ2-2 and V is TRBV5-1; 8 positions agree with TRBD1. This CDR3 comprises 16 residues. V trimming: 1 base; J trimming: 2 bases; junction bases outside the gene matches: 4. Germline-derived CDR1 and CDR2 are SGHRS and YFSETQ. The CDR3: CASSLTGGLNTGELFF. The CDR3 nucleotides read TGCGCCAGCAGCTTGACAGGGGGTCTAAACACCGGGGAGCTGTTTTTT.

This clonotype was seen many times. The chain joins TRBV7-2 to TRBJ1-2; D unresolved. Germline CDR1 and CDR2: SGHTA and FQGNSA. V was clipped by 3 bases and J by 5 bases, with 16 bases between them. The CDR3 sequence is 15 residues long. Written as DNA, the CDR3 is TGTGCCAGCAGCTTTCAAGACGGATTCCGATATGGCTACACCTTC. Translated, it gives CASSFQDGFRYGYTF. The variable domain in full, with the rest retrieved from reference TRBV7-2 and TRBJ1-2, is GAGVSQSPSNKVTEKGKDVELRCDPISGHTALYWYRQSLGQGLEFLIYFQGNSAPDKSGLPSDRFSAERTGGSVSTLTIQRTQQEDSAVYLCASSFQDGFRYGYTFGSGTRLTVV.